This is a list of T cell receptor beta chains from one sample in a study of blood T cell repertoires in COVID-19. Libraries were prepared by immunoSEQ multiplex PCR; TCRdb keeps only in-frame clonotypes and omits some of them. The sample gives around 86,000 clones, over 75% of which show up once; approximately 7% is in the top ten. Material for sequencing was peripheral blood. The receptors come from a human donor with acute or convalescent COVID-19. The donor label of this sample is uncertain. The CDR3 runs from the conserved cysteine through the conserved F or W. A D gene is named only where the DNA matches it firmly. Clone sizes are given selectively: once, few, many, or a class where the clone is expanded.

>TRBJ2-7|TRBD2|TRBV20-1|NA
TGCAGTGCTAGAGAGGGTGCTAGCGGTGTCTTC
CSAREGASGVF
>TRBJ2-7|NA|TRBV12-5|NA
TGTGCTAGTGGTTTGGGAGGGAAGGGTTACGAGCAGTACTTC
CASGLGGKGYEQYF
>TRBJ1-2|NA|TRBV3-1/TRBV3-2|NA
TGTGCCAGCAGCCAAGGGGGCTCCTATGGCTACACCTTC
CASSQGGSYGYTF
>TRBJ1-2|TRBD1|TRBV15|NA
TGTGCCACCAGCACAGCCCGGACAGGGTACTATGGCTACACCTTC
CATSTARTGYYGYTF
>TRBJ2-2|NA|TRBV24-1|NA
TGTGCCACCAGTGATTTCGGCAGGGATCGCGGGGAGCTGTTTTTT
CATSDFGRDRGELFF
>TRBJ1-4|NA|TRBV30|NA
TGTGCCTGTACAGGGTACTCAACTAATGAAAAACTGTTTTTT
CACTGYSTNEKLFF
>TRBJ1-2|NA|TRBV11-2|NA
TGTGCCAGCAGCTTAGATCTGAGGGCGAGGTATGGCTACACCTTC
CASSLDLRARYGYTF
>TRBJ2-7|NA|TRBV7-2|NA
TGTGCCAGCAGCTCAACGCGGGACTCTAACTACGAGCAGTACTTC
CASSSTRDSNYEQYF
>TRBJ2-1|NA|TRBV6-5|NA
TGTGCCAGCAAAGAGGGCCGGGGGTCCTACAATGAGCAGTTCTTC
CASKEGRGSYNEQFF
>TRBJ2-7|NA|TRBV6-5|NA
TGTGCCAGCAGTTACCCAGGGTTTTACGAGCAGTACTTC
CASSYPGFYEQYF
>TRBJ1-1|NA|TRBV2|NA
TGTGCCAGCAAGGGGGAGCTGAACACTGAAGCTTTCTTT
CASKGELNTEAFF
>TRBJ2-1|TRBD2|TRBV7-9|NA
TGTGCCAGCAGCCTAGCGGGGGGGCCCAATGAGCAGTTCTTC
CASSLAGGPNEQFF
>TRBJ2-2|TRBD2|TRBV7-3|NA
TGTGCCAGCAGCTTAAACAGCGGGGGTTACACCGGGGAGCTGTTTTTT
CASSLNSGGYTGELFF
>TRBJ2-7|TRBD1|TRBV28|NA
TGTGCCAGCAGTTTATCACAGGGGGGCGGCGTCTACGAGCAGTACTTC
CASSLSQGGGVYEQYF
>TRBJ1-2|NA|TRBV7-9|NA
TGTGCCACCTCCGCGGGTCAGTACTATGGCTACACCTTC
CATSAGQYYGYTF
>TRBJ1-6|NA|TRBV6-2/TRBV6-3|NA
TGTGCCAGCAGTTCTCCTGCGGGTGCAGATTCACCCCTCCACTTT
CASSSPAGADSPLHF
>TRBJ1-1|NA|TRBV12-3/TRBV12-4|NA
TGTGCCAGCAGCACCCCCGGGAAGGCTGAAGCTTTCTTT
CASSTPGKAEAFF
>TRBJ1-2|TRBD1|TRBV19|NA
TGTGCCAGTAGTTTGAAGCCGGGACAGGGCTATGGCTACACCTTC
CASSLKPGQGYGYTF
>TRBJ2-3|NA|TRBV4-2|once
TGTGCCAGCAGCCAAGATAGTGTAGTCCCAGATACGCAGTATTTT
CASSQDSVVPDTQYF
>TRBJ2-7|NA|TRBV5-6|once
TGTGCCAGCAGCTTGTTAGACAGTTTATACTACGAGCAGTACTTC
CASSLLDSLYYEQYF
>TRBJ2-7|TRBD1|TRBV29-1|NA
TGCAGCGTTGAAGATGGGACAGGGGACGAGCAGTACTTC
CSVEDGTGDEQYF
>TRBJ2-2|NA|TRBV10-1|few
TGCGCCAGCAGTGCAGGGTTCACCGGGGAGCTGTTTTTT
CASSAGFTGELFF
>TRBJ2-1|NA|TRBV4-1|NA
TGCGCCAGCAGCCAAGCCGGAGAATCATCTCAGTTCTTC
CASSQAGESSQFF
>TRBJ1-1|NA|TRBV18|NA
TGTGCCAGCTCACCACCGTCGGTGAACACTGAAGCTTTCTTT
CASSPPSVNTEAFF
>TRBJ2-1|TRBD1|TRBV24-1|NA
TGTGCCACCAGTGATTGGAGGACAGGGAACAATGAGCAGTTCTTC
CATSDWRTGNNEQFF
>TRBJ1-2|NA|TRBV5-1|NA
TGCGCCAGCAGCTTGGCCCCGGGGGACTATGGCTACACCTTC
CASSLAPGDYGYTF
>TRBJ2-3|TRBD2|TRBV6-5|NA
TGTGCCAGCAGTTACTCGCCTAGCGGAACCACAGATACGCAGTATTTT
CASSYSPSGTTDTQYF
>TRBJ2-7|TRBD2|TRBV4-1|NA
TGCGCCAGCAGCCAAGGACTAGCGGGGGCCCCCTACGAGCAGTACTTC
CASSQGLAGAPYEQYF
>TRBJ2-1|TRBD2|TRBV5-1|once
TGCGCCAGCAGCTTGGCCCCTAGCGGGGGGTACAATGAGCAGTTCTTC
CASSLAPSGGYNEQFF
>TRBJ1-2|NA|TRBV7-8|NA
TGTGCCAGCAGCTTAGGGAGAGGAGTCTATGGCTACACCTTC
CASSLGRGVYGYTF
>TRBJ2-5|TRBD1|TRBV9|NA
TGTGCCAGCAGCCCTCGACAGGGGGGTCCGAAAGAGACCCAGTACTTC
CASSPRQGGPKETQYF
>TRBJ1-2|TRBD1|TRBV9|NA
TGTGCCAGCAGCTCACGGGACAGGGATGGCTACACCTTC
CASSSRDRDGYTF
>TRBJ2-5|TRBD2|TRBV9|NA
TGTGCCAGCAGCGTAGGGGCGGGGGGAACACAAGAGACCCAGTACTTC
CASSVGAGGTQETQYF
>TRBJ2-1|TRBD2|TRBV2|NA
TGTGCCAGCACCCCAACACTAGCGGGGGCTTACAATGAGCAGTTCTTC
CASTPTLAGAYNEQFF
>TRBJ1-2|TRBD1|TRBV28|NA
TGTGCCAGCAGTCCCGGGACAGGGCAACTTCCTAATAACTATGGCTACACCTTC
CASSPGTGQLPNNYGYTF
>TRBJ2-3|TRBD1|TRBV15|NA
TGTGCCACCAGCAGAGGAGCAGGGGGCACCACAGATACGCAGTATTTT
CATSRGAGGTTDTQYF
>TRBJ1-6|TRBD1|TRBV28|NA
TGTGCCAACCGACAGGGGGCCTCTTCACCCCTCCACTTT
CANRQGASSPLHF
>TRBJ2-1|TRBD2|TRBV5-5|NA
TGTGCCAGCAGCCGGTCTCTAGCGGGGCTGAGCTCCTACAATGAGCAGTTCTTC
CASSRSLAGLSSYNEQFF
>TRBJ1-5|TRBD1|TRBV28|NA
TGTGCCAGCAGCTCCCCAAGGGGGGACAGCATCCTGTTTTGGGGCAATCAGCCCCAGCATTTT
CASSSPRGDSILFWGNQPQHF
>TRBJ1-3|NA|TRBV15|once
TGTGCCACCAGCAGAACCGGGAACTCTGGAAACACCATATATTTT
CATSRTGNSGNTIYF
>TRBJ1-5|TRBD1|TRBV7-9|NA
TGTGCCAGCAGCCCGGGACAGGGGGGCAATCAGCCCCAGCATTTT
CASSPGQGGNQPQHF